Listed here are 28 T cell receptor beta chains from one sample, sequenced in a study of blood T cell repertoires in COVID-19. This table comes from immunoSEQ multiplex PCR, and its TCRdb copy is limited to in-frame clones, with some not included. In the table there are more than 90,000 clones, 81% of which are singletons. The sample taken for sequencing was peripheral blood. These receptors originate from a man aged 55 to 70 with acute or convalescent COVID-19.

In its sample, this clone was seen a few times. The CDR3 here is CASSPTTLDRIGTEAFF. In DNA, the CDR3 is TGTGCCAGCAGCCCTACCACCCTTGACAGGATTGGCACTGAAGCTTTCTTT. The rearrangement uses TRBV9 and TRBJ1-1; TRBD1 is a possible D gene (6 bases). There are 17 residues in the CDR3. Germline V gene lookup returns CDR1 SGDLS and CDR2 YYNGEE. V was shortened by 4 bases and J by 4 bases, with 23 bases between the two germline ends.

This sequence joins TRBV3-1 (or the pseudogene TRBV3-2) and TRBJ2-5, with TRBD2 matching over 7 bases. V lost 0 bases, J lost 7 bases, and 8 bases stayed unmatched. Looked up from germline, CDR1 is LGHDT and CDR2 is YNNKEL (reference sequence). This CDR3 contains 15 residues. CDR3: CASSQDPSGWGTQYF. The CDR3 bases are TGTGCCAGCAGCCAAGATCCTAGCGGATGGGGGACCCAGTACTTC.

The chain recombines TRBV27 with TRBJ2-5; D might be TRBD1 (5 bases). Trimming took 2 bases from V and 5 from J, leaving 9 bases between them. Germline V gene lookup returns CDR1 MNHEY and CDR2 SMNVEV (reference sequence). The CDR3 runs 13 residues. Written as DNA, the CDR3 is TGTGCCAGCAGTTTAAGGGGTCCTGAGACCCAGTACTTC. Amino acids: CASSLRGPETQYF.

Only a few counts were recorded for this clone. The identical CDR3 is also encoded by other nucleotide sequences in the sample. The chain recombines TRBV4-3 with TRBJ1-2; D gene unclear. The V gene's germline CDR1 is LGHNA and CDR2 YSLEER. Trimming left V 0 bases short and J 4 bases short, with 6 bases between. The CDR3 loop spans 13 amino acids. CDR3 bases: TGCGCCAGCAGCCAAGATCGAGGCTATGGCTACACCTTC. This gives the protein CASSQDRGYGYTF.

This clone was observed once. The chain's CDR3 is CASTLGGSEAFF. The CDR3, as DNA: TGTGCCAGCACCTTGGGGGGAAGTGAAGCTTTCTTT. The chain combines TRBV12-3 or TRBV12-4 with TRBJ1-1, with D possibly TRBD1 on 5 matching bases. The CDR3 runs 12 residues. Between the trimmed V and J ends, which lost 7 bases and 7 bases, there was a span of 13 bases.

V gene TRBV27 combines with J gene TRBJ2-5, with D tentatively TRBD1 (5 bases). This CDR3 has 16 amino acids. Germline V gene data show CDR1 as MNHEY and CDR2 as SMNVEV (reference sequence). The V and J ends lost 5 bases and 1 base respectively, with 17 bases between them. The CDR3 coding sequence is TGTGCCAGCAGTCATTACGACAGCTGGGGCCAAGAGACCCAGTACTTC. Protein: CASSHYDSWGQETQYF.

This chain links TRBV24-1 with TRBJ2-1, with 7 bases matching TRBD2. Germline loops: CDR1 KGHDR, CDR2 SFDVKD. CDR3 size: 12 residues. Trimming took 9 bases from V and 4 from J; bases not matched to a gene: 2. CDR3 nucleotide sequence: TGTGCCACCGGGCGGGGGTACAATGAGCAGTTCTTC. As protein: CATGRGYNEQFF.

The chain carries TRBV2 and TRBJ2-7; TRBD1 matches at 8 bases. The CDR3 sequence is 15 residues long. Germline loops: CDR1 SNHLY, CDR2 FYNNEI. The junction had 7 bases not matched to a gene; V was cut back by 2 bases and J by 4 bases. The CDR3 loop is CASSESQGALYEQYF. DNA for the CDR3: TGTGCCAGCAGTGAATCCCAGGGGGCCTTATACGAGCAGTACTTC.

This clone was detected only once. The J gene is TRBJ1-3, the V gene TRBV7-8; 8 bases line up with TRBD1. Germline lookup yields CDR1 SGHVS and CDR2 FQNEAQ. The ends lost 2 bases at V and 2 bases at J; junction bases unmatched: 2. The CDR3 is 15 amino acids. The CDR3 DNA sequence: TGTGCCAGCAGCTTACGGACAGGGACTGGAAACACCATATATTTT. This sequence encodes CASSLRTGTGNTIYF.

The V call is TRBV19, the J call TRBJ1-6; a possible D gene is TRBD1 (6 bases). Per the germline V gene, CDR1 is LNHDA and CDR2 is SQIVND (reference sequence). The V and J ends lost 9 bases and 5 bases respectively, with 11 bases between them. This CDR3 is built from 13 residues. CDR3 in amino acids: CASRTADNSPLHF. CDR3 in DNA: TGTGCCAGCCGGACAGCCGATAATTCACCCCTCCACTTT.

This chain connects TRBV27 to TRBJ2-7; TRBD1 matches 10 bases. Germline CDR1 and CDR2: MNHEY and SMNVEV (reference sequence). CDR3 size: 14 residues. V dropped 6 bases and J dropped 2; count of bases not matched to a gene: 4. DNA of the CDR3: TGTGCCAGCAGCTCAGGACAGGGGGCCTACGAGCAGTACGTC. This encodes CASSSGQGAYEQYV.

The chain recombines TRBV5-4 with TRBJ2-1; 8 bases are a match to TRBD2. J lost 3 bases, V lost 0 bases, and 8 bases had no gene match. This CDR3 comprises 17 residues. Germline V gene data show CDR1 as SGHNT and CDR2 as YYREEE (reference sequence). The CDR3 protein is CASSLGSGGPVYNEQFF. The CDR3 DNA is TGTGCCAGCAGCTTGGGGTCGGGAGGGCCTGTCTACAATGAGCAGTTCTTC.

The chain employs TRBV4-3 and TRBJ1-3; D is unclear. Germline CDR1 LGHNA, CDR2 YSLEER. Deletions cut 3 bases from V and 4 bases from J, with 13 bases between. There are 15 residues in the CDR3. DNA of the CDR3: TGCGCCAGCAGCCAGACGGGCTCGGGGGGAAACACCATATATTTT. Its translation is CASSQTGSGGNTIYF.

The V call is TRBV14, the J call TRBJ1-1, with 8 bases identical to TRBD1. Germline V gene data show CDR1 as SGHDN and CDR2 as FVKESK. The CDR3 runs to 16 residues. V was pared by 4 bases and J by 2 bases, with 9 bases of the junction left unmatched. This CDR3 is CASSPLQGGPNTEAFF. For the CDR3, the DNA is TGTGCCAGCAGCCCGCTACAGGGGGGACCAAACACTGAAGCTTTCTTT.

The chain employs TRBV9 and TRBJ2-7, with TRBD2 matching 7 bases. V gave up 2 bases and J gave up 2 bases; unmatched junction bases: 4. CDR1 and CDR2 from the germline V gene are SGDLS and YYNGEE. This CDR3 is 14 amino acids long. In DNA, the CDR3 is TGTGCCAGCAGCGTGGGACTATTAACCTACGAGCAGTACTTC. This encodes CASSVGLLTYEQYF. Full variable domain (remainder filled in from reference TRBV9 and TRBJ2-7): DSGVTQTPKHLITATGQRVTLRCSPRSGDLSVYWYQQSLDQGLQFLIQYYNGEERAKGNILERFSAQQFPDLHSELNLSSLELGDSALYFCASSVGLLTYEQYFGPGTRLTVT.

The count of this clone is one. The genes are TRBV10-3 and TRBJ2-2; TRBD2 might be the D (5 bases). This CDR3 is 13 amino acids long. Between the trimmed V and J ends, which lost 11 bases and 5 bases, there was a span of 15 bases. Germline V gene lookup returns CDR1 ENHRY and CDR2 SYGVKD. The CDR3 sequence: CACRDRTTGELFF. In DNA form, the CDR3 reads TGTGCCTGTCGGGATCGAACAACCGGGGAGCTGTTTTTT.

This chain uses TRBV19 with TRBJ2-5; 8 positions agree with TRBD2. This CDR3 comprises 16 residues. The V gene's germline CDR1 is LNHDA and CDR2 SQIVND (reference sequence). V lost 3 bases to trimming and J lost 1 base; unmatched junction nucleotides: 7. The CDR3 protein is CASSISGRAPQETQYF. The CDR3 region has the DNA TGTGCCAGTAGTATCTCCGGGAGGGCCCCCCAAGAGACCCAGTACTTC.

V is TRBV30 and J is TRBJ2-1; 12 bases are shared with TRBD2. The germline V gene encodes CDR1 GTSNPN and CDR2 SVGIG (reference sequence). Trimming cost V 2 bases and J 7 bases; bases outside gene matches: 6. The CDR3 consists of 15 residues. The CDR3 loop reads CAWSRLAGDGNEQFF. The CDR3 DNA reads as TGTGCCTGGAGTAGACTAGCGGGAGATGGAAATGAGCAGTTCTTC.

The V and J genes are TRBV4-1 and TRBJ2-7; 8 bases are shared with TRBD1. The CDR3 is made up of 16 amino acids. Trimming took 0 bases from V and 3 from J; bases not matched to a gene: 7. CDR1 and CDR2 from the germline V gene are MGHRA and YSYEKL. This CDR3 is CASSQDHRTGFYEQYF. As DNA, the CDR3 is TGCGCCAGCAGCCAAGATCACAGGACAGGGTTCTACGAGCAGTACTTC.

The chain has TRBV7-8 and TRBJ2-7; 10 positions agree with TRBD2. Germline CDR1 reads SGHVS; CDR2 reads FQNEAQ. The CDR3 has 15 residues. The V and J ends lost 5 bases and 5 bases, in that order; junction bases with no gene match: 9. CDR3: CASSHAGTSADEQYV. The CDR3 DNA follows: TGTGCCAGCAGCCACGCCGGGACTAGCGCAGACGAGCAGTACGTC.

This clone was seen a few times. CDR3 loop: CASSVTSGGAAEQFF. The CDR3 DNA reads as TGTGCCAGCAGCGTTACTAGCGGGGGGGCGGCTGAGCAGTTCTTC. The chain is built from TRBV6-4 and TRBJ2-1, with 13 bases identical to TRBD2. The CDR3 is made up of 15 amino acids. V dropped 6 bases and J dropped 9; count of bases not matched to a gene: 8. The germline V gene has CDR1 MRHNA and CDR2 SNTAGT.

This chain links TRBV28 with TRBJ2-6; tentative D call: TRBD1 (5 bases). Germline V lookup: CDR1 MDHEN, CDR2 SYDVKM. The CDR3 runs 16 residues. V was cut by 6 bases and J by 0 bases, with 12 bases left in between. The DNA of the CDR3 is TGTGCCAGCAGCTTTCCGACAGTCTCTGGGGCCAACGTCCTGACTTTC. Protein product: CASSFPTVSGANVLTF.

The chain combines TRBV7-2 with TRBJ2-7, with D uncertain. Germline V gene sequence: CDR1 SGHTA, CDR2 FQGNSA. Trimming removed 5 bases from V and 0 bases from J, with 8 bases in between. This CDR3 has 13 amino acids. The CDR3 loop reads CASSAGPSYEQYV. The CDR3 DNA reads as TGTGCCAGCAGCGCTGGCCCCTCCTACGAGCAGTACGTC.

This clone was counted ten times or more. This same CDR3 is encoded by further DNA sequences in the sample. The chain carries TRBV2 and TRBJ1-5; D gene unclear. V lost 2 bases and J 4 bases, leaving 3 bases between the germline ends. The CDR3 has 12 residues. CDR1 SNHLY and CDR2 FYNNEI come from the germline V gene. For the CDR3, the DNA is TGTGCCAGCAGTGAACCGAATCAGCCCCAGCATTTT. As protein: CASSEPNQPQHF.

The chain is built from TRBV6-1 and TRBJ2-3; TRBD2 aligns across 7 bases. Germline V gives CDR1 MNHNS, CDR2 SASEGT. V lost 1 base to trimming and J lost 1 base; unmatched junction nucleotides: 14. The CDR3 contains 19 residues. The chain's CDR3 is CASSEVGAIHRGGTDTQYF. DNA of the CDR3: TGTGCCAGCAGTGAAGTCGGAGCGATCCACCGGGGGGGCACAGATACGCAGTATTTT.

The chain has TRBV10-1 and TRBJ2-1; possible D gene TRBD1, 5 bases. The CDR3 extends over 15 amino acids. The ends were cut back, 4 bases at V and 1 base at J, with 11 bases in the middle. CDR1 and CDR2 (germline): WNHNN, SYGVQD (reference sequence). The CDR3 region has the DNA TGCGCCAGCAGTGGAACAGGAAGGTCCTACAATGAGCAGTTCTTC. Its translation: CASSGTGRSYNEQFF.

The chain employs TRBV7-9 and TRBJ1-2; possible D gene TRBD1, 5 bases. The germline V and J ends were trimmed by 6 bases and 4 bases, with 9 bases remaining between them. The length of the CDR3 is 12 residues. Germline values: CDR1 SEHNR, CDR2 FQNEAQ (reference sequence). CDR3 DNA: TGTGCCAGCAGTCCCGACAGCTATGGCTACACCTTC. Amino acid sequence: CASSPDSYGYTF. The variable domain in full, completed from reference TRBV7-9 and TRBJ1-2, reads DTGVSQNPRHKITKRGQNVTFRCDPISEHNRLYWYRQTLGQGPEFLTYFQNEAQLEKSRLLSDRFSAERPKGSFSTLEIQRTEQGDSAMYLCASSPDSYGYTFGSGTRLTVV.

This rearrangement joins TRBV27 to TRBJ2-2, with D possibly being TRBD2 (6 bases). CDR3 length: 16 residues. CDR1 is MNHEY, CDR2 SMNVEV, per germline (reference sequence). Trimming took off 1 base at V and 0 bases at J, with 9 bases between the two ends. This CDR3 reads CASSLFGTSNTGELFF. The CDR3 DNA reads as TGTGCCAGCAGTTTATTTGGGACTTCGAACACCGGGGAGCTGTTTTTT.